This TCR beta chain was retrieved from a study of T cell changes during pregnancy in multiple sclerosis (dated by TCRdb to the late 2010s). About the full investigation: The study examined how the T cell repertoire changed over the course of pregnancy in women with multiple sclerosis.

Library preparation used the immunoSEQ multiplex PCR assay. TCRdb holds this immuneACCESS table with in-frame rearrangements only. Some clones are missing; in checked studies, unresolved V genes explain under half, and the rest has no known cause. The sample table shows more than 15,000 clones, and 85% to 90% are seen once. The ten largest account for about 1.3% of the sample. Relative to germline, V is missing 5 bases and J is missing 8 bases, with 7 bases of the junction outside any gene match. The CDR3 runs 15 residues from the cysteine to the phenylalanine. Only CDR3 DNA is held: 45 bases, read in frame from base 1. According to the germline V gene, CDR1 reads MNHNS and CDR2 reads SASEGT. About this clone: There is no known antigen for this receptor. The sample holds no much larger clone one base away, and base qualities are not on file.

The chain is made from TRBV6-1 and TRBJ2-1; TRBD2 matches 12 bases in the middle. This TCR came from a female donor in good health, enrolled as a control in a pregnancy study. The specimen comprised CD4+ T cells from peripheral blood mononuclear cells, sampled in the first trimester of pregnancy. The base sequence is TGTGCCAGCAGTCCGACTAGCGGGAGTCCCTATGAGCAGTTCTTC. Translated, this is CASSPTSGSPYEQFF.